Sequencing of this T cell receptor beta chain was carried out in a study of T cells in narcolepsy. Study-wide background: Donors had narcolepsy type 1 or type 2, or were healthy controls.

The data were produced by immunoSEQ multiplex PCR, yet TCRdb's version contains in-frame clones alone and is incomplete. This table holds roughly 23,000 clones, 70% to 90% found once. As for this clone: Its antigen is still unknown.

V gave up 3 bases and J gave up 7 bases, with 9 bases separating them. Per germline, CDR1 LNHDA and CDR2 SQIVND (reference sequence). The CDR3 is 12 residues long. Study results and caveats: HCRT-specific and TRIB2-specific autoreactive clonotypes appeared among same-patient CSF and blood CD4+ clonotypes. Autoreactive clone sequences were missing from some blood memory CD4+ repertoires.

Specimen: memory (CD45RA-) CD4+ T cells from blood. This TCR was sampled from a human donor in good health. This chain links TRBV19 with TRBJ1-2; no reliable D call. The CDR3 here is CASSIRGGGYTF. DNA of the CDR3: TGTGCCAGTAGTATCCGGGGAGGTGGCTACACCTTC.